These T cell receptor beta chains were read from a single sample in a study of blood T cell repertoires in COVID-19. Using immunoSEQ multiplex PCR, the repertoire was profiled, and TCRdb retains in-frame clones only, with some absent. The sample has 110,000 or so clones; more than 75% are singletons. Material for sequencing was peripheral blood. These receptors originate from a man in his forties with acute or convalescent COVID-19. CDR3s include the opening cysteine and the closing phenylalanine or tryptophan. Fields, in order: J gene, D gene, V gene, CDR3 protein. A D gene is named only where the DNA matches it firmly.

j_gene: TRBJ2-5
d_gene: .
v_gene: TRBV7-2
CDR3aa: CASSISAGKETQYF

j_gene: TRBJ1-3
d_gene: .
v_gene: TRBV4-1
CDR3aa: CASSPYQNTGNTIYF

j_gene: TRBJ2-1
d_gene: .
v_gene: TRBV13
CDR3aa: CASTRGSLHEQFF

j_gene: TRBJ2-1
d_gene: TRBD1
v_gene: TRBV24-1
CDR3aa: CATSDSGQGSYNEQFF

j_gene: TRBJ2-3
d_gene: .
v_gene: TRBV6-2/TRBV6-3
CDR3aa: CASSYLVSQATPDTQYF

j_gene: TRBJ1-3
d_gene: .
v_gene: TRBV10-3
CDR3aa: CAISAGERDTIYF

j_gene: TRBJ2-5
d_gene: TRBD1
v_gene: TRBV2
CDR3aa: CATLPGQGWETQYF

j_gene: TRBJ2-7
d_gene: .
v_gene: TRBV7-2
CDR3aa: CASSLHQTYEQYF

j_gene: TRBJ1-5
d_gene: .
v_gene: TRBV5-8
CDR3aa: CASSLADRGPQHF

j_gene: TRBJ1-4
d_gene: TRBD1
v_gene: TRBV6-1
CDR3aa: CASSEDRYNEKLFF

j_gene: TRBJ2-1
d_gene: TRBD2
v_gene: TRBV5-1
CDR3aa: CASSSGGPYNEQFF

j_gene: TRBJ1-2
d_gene: .
v_gene: TRBV4-1
CDR3aa: CASSQGETFYGYTF

j_gene: TRBJ2-7
d_gene: .
v_gene: TRBV2
CDR3aa: CASSEAPQGFPLSFYEQYF

j_gene: TRBJ1-1
d_gene: .
v_gene: TRBV6-5
CDR3aa: CASSRSQVNTEAFF

j_gene: TRBJ1-4
d_gene: TRBD1
v_gene: TRBV2
CDR3aa: CASNRGTTNEKLFF

j_gene: TRBJ2-1
d_gene: .
v_gene: TRBV2
CDR3aa: CASSGASNNEQFF

j_gene: TRBJ1-3
d_gene: TRBD1
v_gene: TRBV29-1
CDR3aa: CSVGQGSGNTIYF

j_gene: TRBJ2-7
d_gene: TRBD1
v_gene: TRBV24-1
CDR3aa: CATSDLAGTGLNEQYF

j_gene: TRBJ2-3
d_gene: .
v_gene: TRBV2
CDR3aa: CASSRQESSTDTQYF

j_gene: TRBJ2-3
d_gene: .
v_gene: TRBV5-1
CDR3aa: CASSPSPAEADTQYF

j_gene: TRBJ2-3
d_gene: .
v_gene: TRBV10-2
CDR3aa: CASSWQFSTDTQYF

j_gene: TRBJ1-1
d_gene: .
v_gene: TRBV19
CDR3aa: CASLIAAGGNTEAFF

j_gene: TRBJ1-2
d_gene: .
v_gene: TRBV2
CDR3aa: CASKRTAVGSVGYTF

j_gene: TRBJ2-1
d_gene: TRBD2
v_gene: TRBV4-2
CDR3aa: CASSQVTSGGANNEQFF

j_gene: TRBJ2-7
d_gene: .
v_gene: TRBV5-1
CDR3aa: CASKQDDHSYEQYF

j_gene: TRBJ2-3
d_gene: .
v_gene: TRBV29-1
CDR3aa: CSVPTSDTQYF

j_gene: TRBJ2-3
d_gene: TRBD2
v_gene: TRBV11-2
CDR3aa: CASSLERASGGPYRRDTQYF

j_gene: TRBJ2-2
d_gene: .
v_gene: TRBV12-5
CDR3aa: CASGPGLGELFF

j_gene: TRBJ1-5
d_gene: .
v_gene: TRBV6-4
CDR3aa: CARNGQINSNQPQHF

j_gene: TRBJ1-1
d_gene: .
v_gene: TRBV7-2
CDR3aa: CASSSMSSVEAFF

j_gene: TRBJ2-7
d_gene: .
v_gene: TRBV6-5
CDR3aa: CASSYGTPTYEQYF

j_gene: TRBJ1-2
d_gene: .
v_gene: TRBV5-1
CDR3aa: CASSLKENYGYTF

j_gene: TRBJ1-2
d_gene: .
v_gene: TRBV6-5
CDR3aa: CASSPQMNYGYTF

j_gene: TRBJ1-2
d_gene: TRBD1
v_gene: TRBV9
CDR3aa: CASSSQGAEGYTF

j_gene: TRBJ2-3
d_gene: TRBD2
v_gene: TRBV9
CDR3aa: CASSLLAGGPTDTQYF

j_gene: TRBJ1-5
d_gene: TRBD1
v_gene: TRBV19
CDR3aa: CASSFQGGDQPQHF

j_gene: TRBJ2-7
d_gene: TRBD2
v_gene: TRBV5-1
CDR3aa: CASSESGATPFHYEQYF

j_gene: TRBJ1-6
d_gene: .
v_gene: TRBV6-5
CDR3aa: CASQGSHNSPLHF

j_gene: TRBJ2-2
d_gene: TRBD1
v_gene: TRBV24-1
CDR3aa: CATNDLRTGTGELFF

j_gene: TRBJ2-3
d_gene: TRBD2
v_gene: TRBV6-2/TRBV6-3
CDR3aa: CASSLAGSLRDTQYF

j_gene: TRBJ2-2
d_gene: TRBD1
v_gene: TRBV25-1
CDR3aa: CASSRTGGENTGELFF

j_gene: TRBJ1-2
d_gene: TRBD1
v_gene: TRBV6-2/TRBV6-3
CDR3aa: CASSPGQTYGYTF

j_gene: TRBJ1-2
d_gene: .
v_gene: TRBV24-1
CDR3aa: CATSRTANYGYTF